The 21 T cell receptor beta chains reported below all come from one sample, sequenced in a study of CD8 T cells in ankylosing spondylitis. Whole-study results and caveats: Seemingly characteristic of ankylosing spondylitis blood was a TCR beta motif consisting of under ten highly homologous variants.

These TCRs' antigens remain unknown. TCRdb re-analysed the 5' RACE reads in MiXCR, keeping a single row per CDR3 protein. The data hold approximately 540,000 distinct CDR3 sequences, with 10% to 15% observed a single time. Sequencing used blood, either unsorted or a sorted T cell fraction (not recorded which). The receptors come from a male donor with ankylosing spondylitis.

This clonotype appeared a few times. V is TRBV20-1 and J is TRBJ1-1, with a weak D call TRBD1 (5 bases). Germline values: CDR1 DFQATT, CDR2 SNEGSKA (reference sequence). Between the trimmed V and J ends, which lost 0 bases and 4 bases, there was a span of 15 bases. The CDR3 loop spans 15 amino acids. The CDR3 spells CSAREGTVIGTEAFF. CDR3 nucleotides: TGCAGTGCTAGAGAAGGGACGGTGATTGGCACTGAAGCTTTCTTT.

In this sample, this clonotype turned up many times. The J gene is TRBJ2-2, the V gene TRBV5-1, with D uncertain. Trimming removed 4 bases from V and 4 bases from J, with 17 bases in between. This CDR3 spans 16 amino acids. Per the germline V gene, CDR1 is SGHRS and CDR2 is YFSETQ. The CDR3 coding sequence is TGCGCCAGCAGCCCTAGTAGTGGGCCCTCCACCGGGGAGCTGTTTTTT. It yields the protein CASSPSSGPSTGELFF.

This clonotype was counted only a few times. The gene calls are TRBV20-1 and TRBJ1-5, with 8 bases fitting TRBD1. This CDR3 has 14 residues. V gave up 0 bases and J gave up 4 bases; unmatched junction bases: 2. Germline V CDR1 and CDR2: DFQATT, SNEGSKA (reference sequence). The CDR3 protein is CSARDRQGNQPQHF. CDR3 nucleotides: TGCAGTGCTAGAGATCGACAGGGGAATCAGCCCCAGCATTTT.

For the CDR3, the DNA is TGCGCCAGCAGCCAAGCCGGGACTAGCAGGGAGCAGTTCTTC. This sequence encodes CASSQAGTSREQFF. This chain joins TRBV4-1 and TRBJ2-1; 9 nucleotides match TRBD2. Germline CDR1 and CDR2: MGHRA and YSYEKL. CDR3 length: 14 amino acids. With V trimmed by 1 base and J by 10 bases, 5 bases remained unmatched.

This clonotype appeared many times. The chain employs TRBV27 and TRBJ2-2; the D gene is possibly TRBD2 (5 bases). The CDR3 loop spans 12 amino acids. V was shortened by 3 bases and J by 9 bases, with 8 bases between the two germline ends. CDR1 is MNHEY, CDR2 SMNVEV, per germline (reference sequence). The CDR3 loop is CASSFEGRELFF. In DNA, the CDR3 is TGTGCCAGCAGTTTTGAGGGTCGGGAGCTGTTTTTT.

This clonotype was seen ten or more times. The chain carries TRBV28 and TRBJ1-2, with no clear D. CDR1 and CDR2 from the germline V gene are MDHEN and SYDVKM. V was cut by 6 bases and J by 2 bases, with 16 bases left in between. This CDR3 comprises 15 residues. The CDR3 DNA reads TGTGCCAGCAGCTTTCTCGGACTAAGCAACTATGGCTACACCTTC. Translated: CASSFLGLSNYGYTF.

The rearrangement links TRBV4-2 to TRBJ2-3; TRBD2 agrees at 9 bases. Trimming removed 0 bases from V and 2 bases from J; junction bases left unmatched: 3. This CDR3 has 16 amino acids. Germline values: CDR1 LGHNA, CDR2 YNFKEQ. CDR3 bases: TGTGCCAGCAGCCAAGAATCTAGCGGGAACACAGATACGCAGTATTTT. Encoded protein: CASSQESSGNTDTQYF.

This clonotype came up many times. The chain carries TRBV24-1 and TRBJ2-5; D is tentatively TRBD1 or TRBD2 (5 bases each). There are 15 residues in the CDR3. V was clipped by 0 bases and J by 4 bases, with 11 bases between them. Per germline, CDR1 KGHDR and CDR2 SFDVKD. CDR3 in amino acids: CATSDLGVGGETQYF. In DNA, the CDR3 is TGTGCCACCAGTGATTTGGGCGTTGGGGGAGAGACCCAGTACTTC.

The V call is TRBV20-1, the J call TRBJ1-1; weak D call: TRBD1 (5 bases). CDR1 is DFQATT and CDR2 is SNEGSKA in the germline V gene (reference sequence). The CDR3 is made up of 15 amino acids. V gave up 1 base and J gave up 3 bases, with 15 bases separating them. CDR3 region: CSARGGASGDTEAFF. The CDR3 nucleotides are TGCAGTGCTAGAGGCGGGGCCTCTGGGGACACTGAAGCTTTCTTT.

The genes are TRBV3-1 and TRBJ2-4; 7 nucleotides match TRBD2. The germline V gene encodes CDR1 LGHDT and CDR2 YNNKEL (reference sequence). After removal of 0 bases from V and 0 bases from J, the junction contained 11 bases not matched to a gene. This CDR3 is 19 amino acids long. CDR3 in amino acids: CASSQEGASGVLAKNIQYF. As DNA, the CDR3 is TGTGCCAGCAGCCAAGAGGGCGCTAGCGGTGTACTAGCCAAAAACATTCAGTACTTC.

The chain links TRBV12-3 or TRBV12-4 to TRBJ2-2, with D possibly TRBD2 on 5 matching bases. The CDR3 runs to 17 residues. V lost 5 bases and J lost 7, with 23 bases in between. The CDR3 here is CASSTQGRGSGFGELFF. CDR3 bases: TGTGCCAGCAGTACACAAGGCCGCGGGTCTGGTTTCGGGGAGCTGTTTTTT.

This clonotype turned up a few times. J is TRBJ1-4 and V is TRBV29-1, with 9 bases that match TRBD1. Germline V gene sequence: CDR1 SQVTM, CDR2 ANQGSEA. The trim removed 4 bases at V and 8 bases at J, leaving 11 bases unmatched. This CDR3 contains 15 residues. The CDR3 loop is CSVVPTDRGGEKLFF. CDR3 bases: TGCAGCGTTGTACCCACGGACAGGGGCGGAGAAAAACTGTTTTTT.

This clonotype was picked up a small number of times. The chain recombines TRBV4-1 with TRBJ2-1; tentative D call: TRBD1 (5 bases). This CDR3 is built from 15 residues. Trimming removed 1 base from V and 7 bases from J, with 14 bases in between. Germline values: CDR1 MGHRA, CDR2 YSYEKL. The CDR3 reads CASSQGEQEWNEQFF. For the CDR3, the DNA is TGCGCCAGCAGCCAAGGGGAACAGGAGTGGAATGAGCAGTTCTTC.

J is TRBJ1-4 and V is TRBV28; TRBD1 is a possible D gene (6 bases). There are 13 residues in the CDR3. Per germline, CDR1 MDHEN and CDR2 SYDVKM. Trimming took off 6 bases at V and 4 bases at J, with 9 bases between the two ends. The CDR3 loop is CASRTDSNEKLFF. The CDR3 DNA is TGTGCCAGCAGAACGGACAGTAATGAAAAACTGTTTTTT.

This clonotype was found a few times. The genes are TRBV28 and TRBJ2-7; 7 bases map to TRBD2. The CDR3 is 15 amino acids. V dropped 2 bases and J dropped 2; count of bases not matched to a gene: 6. The germline gives CDR1 MDHEN, CDR2 SYDVKM. The CDR3 spells CASSLGGDPPYEQYF. In DNA, the CDR3 is TGTGCCAGCAGTTTAGGGGGGGACCCCCCCTACGAGCAGTACTTC.

This clonotype was observed a few times. The chain couples TRBV20-1 to TRBJ2-5; 8 bases line up with TRBD2. Germline trimming cut 5 bases from V and 2 bases from J; bases unmatched to any gene: 7. This CDR3 is 14 amino acids long. Per germline, CDR1 DFQATT and CDR2 SNEGSKA (reference sequence). The CDR3 DNA is TGCAGTGCTGGAGCGGGAGACCTACAAGAGACCCAGTACTTC. This gives the protein CSAGAGDLQETQYF.

The chain uses TRBV29-1 and TRBJ2-1; D ambiguous. V lost 0 bases and J 0 bases, leaving 12 bases between the germline ends. CDR1 and CDR2 (germline): SQVTM, ANQGSEA. The CDR3 runs to 16 residues. CDR3 sequence: CSVEDPQAHSYNEQFF. CDR3 sequence (DNA): TGCAGCGTTGAAGATCCCCAGGCGCACTCCTACAATGAGCAGTTCTTC.

This clonotype turned up a few times. The chain employs TRBV20-1 and TRBJ1-3; D not certain. The length of the CDR3 is 13 residues. From germline, CDR1 is DFQATT and CDR2 SNEGSKA (reference sequence). Trimming shortened V by 3 bases and J by 1 base, and 7 bases separated the two germline ends. The CDR3 DNA reads TGCAGTGCTAGGGAGGCGTCTGGAAACACCATATATTTT. It yields the protein CSAREASGNTIYF.

This chain uses TRBV14 with TRBJ2-7, with 7 positions matching TRBD1. Germline loops: CDR1 SGHDN, CDR2 FVKESK. Germline trimming cut 1 base from V and 4 bases from J; bases unmatched to any gene: 4. This CDR3 region has 14 residues. CDR3 sequence: CASSQVGGQYEQYF. The CDR3 coding sequence is TGTGCCAGCAGCCAAGTAGGGGGCCAATACGAGCAGTACTTC.

V gene TRBV7-9 combines with J gene TRBJ2-5; 7 nucleotides align to TRBD2. The CDR3 sequence is 16 residues long. CDR1 and CDR2 from the germline V gene are SEHNR and FQNEAQ (reference sequence). Trimming took 5 bases from V and 3 from J; bases not matched to a gene: 12. CDR3 nucleotides: TGTGCCAGCAGCCGCGACCGGGCCGCGGGGGAAGAGACCCAGTACTTC. Translating gives CASSRDRAAGEETQYF.

The chain combines TRBV12-3 or TRBV12-4 with TRBJ1-1; weak D call: TRBD1 (6 bases). The CDR3 totals 15 residues. The V end lost 8 bases, the J end lost 3 bases, and 19 bases lay between the germline ends. CDR3 coding DNA: TGTGCCAGCCGACCTAAAGGGGGGCGCGACACTGAAGCTTTCTTT. As protein: CASRPKGGRDTEAFF.